This T cell receptor beta chain came from a study of OX40 agonist ivuxolimab in advanced cancers. Study context: Every 2 weeks, patients got intravenous ivuxolimab at one of six dose levels (0.01-10 mg/kg). Of the participants, more than 35% had some prior anti-PD-1, anti-PD-L1 or anti-CTLA-4 therapy, which was allowed.

TCRdb's copy holds only in-frame clones and misses some; the assay was immunoSEQ multiplex PCR. The sample has approximately 54,000 clones, about 91% seen once. Trimming took 2 bases from V and 2 from J, leaving 10 bases between them. The CDR3 has 14 amino acids. Germline CDR1 is MGHRA and CDR2 is YSYEKL. Autoimmune disease history or systemic immunosuppression excluded patients. Sampling times: baseline, cycle 4 day 1, cycle 7 day 1. The chain employs TRBV4-1 and TRBJ2-7; a weak D match, TRBD1 (5 bases). The TCR sequence derives from an adult with an advanced solid tumor such as melanoma, head and neck, liver or kidney cancer. Sample: CD4+ or CD8+ T cells sorted from blood, taken in a trial of the OX40 agonist ivuxolimab. The DNA of the CDR3 is TGCGCCAGCAGCCAAATGGCAGGGACCTACGAGCAGTACTTC. Residues: CASSQMAGTYEQYF.